The source of this T cell receptor beta chain is a study of blood T cells in healthy people across ages. Overall study results and limits: The CMV status of each donor remained undetermined, and this could have confounded shifts in expanded clonotypes.

As concerns this clonotype: The antigen remains unidentified.

Per-sample PBMC isolation yielded at least 6 million cells. Using a J-beta primer mix together with a sample-barcoded 5' primer, a second PCR was run for about 7 to 12 cycles. Each CDR3 protein gets one entry after TCRdb re-called the 5' RACE reads with MiXCR. The sample gives 700,000 to 850,000 distinct CDR3 sequences, roughly 40% of which show up once; 10% to 15% is in the top ten. The CDR3 has 16 amino acids. The J segment lost 5 bases and the V segment lost 6 bases, leaving 10 bases of the junction unmatched. Germline loops: CDR1 MGHRA, CDR2 YSYEKL. The material sequenced was blood. The receptor's source is a man younger than 35 in good health. V is TRBV4-1 and J is TRBJ2-2, with TRBD1 matching 9 bases. CDR3 amino acids: CASRSPGQGKTGELFF. The CDR3 DNA reads TGCGCCAGCAGGTCCCCGGGACAGGGAAAAACCGGGGAGCTGTTTTTT.